Below, 12 T cell receptor beta chains from the same sample are listed, as sequenced in a study of T cell responses to AZD1222 COVID-19 vaccine. The protocol was immunoSEQ multiplex PCR, while the TCRdb copy is restricted to in-frame clones and leaves out a portion. Of 90,000 to 100,000 clones listed, roughly 90% are singletons. This specimen was peripheral blood, taken 28 days after the second AZD1222 dose. All receptors come from an adult who received the AZD1222 COVID-19 vaccine.

The rearrangement links TRBV9 to TRBJ1-2; no clear D gene. The length of the CDR3 is 14 residues. V was clipped by 4 bases and J by 1 base, with 11 bases between them. In germline, CDR1 is SGDLS, CDR2 YYNGEE. CDR3 sequence (DNA): TGTGCCAGCAGCCCCCGCCACCTTAACTATGGCTACACCTTC. Protein sequence: CASSPRHLNYGYTF.

The rearrangement joins TRBV5-8 to TRBJ2-7, with 9 bases matching TRBD2. The V gene's germline CDR1 is SGHTS and CDR2 YDEGEE. J lost 3 bases, V lost 5 bases, and 6 bases had no gene match. The CDR3 totals 14 residues. CDR3 DNA: TGTGCCAGCAGTTACGGTAGCGGGAGCTACGAGCAGTACTTC. Its protein is CASSYGSGSYEQYF.

This rearrangement joins TRBV29-1 to TRBJ2-1, with D perhaps matching TRBD1 or TRBD2 (6 bases each). Germline CDR1 SQVTM, CDR2 ANQGSEA. Trimming removed 7 bases at V and 4 bases at J, with 23 bases between. The CDR3 runs to 16 residues. CDR3 sequence reads: CSAWGAEGVKYNEQFF. The CDR3 DNA reads TGCAGCGCCTGGGGGGCGGAGGGGGTTAAGTACAATGAGCAGTTCTTC.

The rearrangement uses TRBV18 and TRBJ1-5, with 7 bases fitting TRBD1. The trim removed 5 bases at V and 7 bases at J, leaving 14 bases unmatched. CDR1 KGHSH and CDR2 LQKENI come from the germline V gene. The CDR3 is made up of 16 amino acids. The CDR3 bases are TGTGCCAGCTCAAAATCCGGGACAGAGCGTGGGCAGCCCCAGCATTTT. Protein: CASSKSGTERGQPQHF.

The chain carries TRBV7-9 and TRBJ1-1, with no clear D. The V end lost 6 bases, the J end lost 4 bases, and 9 bases lay between the germline ends. This CDR3 has 12 amino acids. Germline-derived CDR1 and CDR2 are SEHNR and FQNEAQ (reference sequence). The CDR3 sequence: CASSSDVTEAFF. The CDR3 region has the DNA TGTGCCAGCAGTTCCGACGTCACTGAAGCTTTCTTT.

This chain joins TRBV4-2 and TRBJ2-3, with TRBD2 matching 14 bases. With 3 bases clipped from V and 5 bases from J, the junction kept 7 bases outside the gene matches. Germline CDR1 and CDR2: LGHNA and YNFKEQ. This CDR3 is built from 17 residues. The CDR3 loop reads CASSHHLTSGRGDTQYF. DNA for the CDR3: TGTGCCAGCAGCCATCATCTGACTAGCGGGAGGGGAGATACGCAGTATTTT.

The rearrangement links TRBV10-2 to TRBJ2-2, with 13 positions matching TRBD2. Germline V lookup: CDR1 WSHSY, CDR2 SAAADI. V lost 3 bases to trimming and J lost 3 bases; unmatched junction nucleotides: 7. The CDR3 runs to 18 residues. The CDR3 loop reads CASSDRGTSGIYTGELFF. CDR3 DNA: TGCGCCAGCAGTGATCGGGGGACTAGCGGGATTTACACCGGGGAGCTGTTTTTT.

The V gene is TRBV6-5, the J gene TRBJ1-2; 7 nucleotides align to TRBD1. Germline V gene sequence: CDR1 MNHEY, CDR2 SVGAGI. V was clipped by 4 bases and J by 8 bases; unmatched bases: 10. The CDR3 runs to 14 residues. The CDR3 bases are TGTGCCAGCAGTTCGGACAGGCCCTGGCGGGGCTACACCTTC. Translating gives CASSSDRPWRGYTF.

This clone has just one count. The CDR3 DNA reads TGTGCCAGCACCCTCGACAGATCCACCGGGGAGCTGTTTTTT. Its protein product is CASTLDRSTGELFF. This chain uses TRBV11-2 with TRBJ2-2; possible D gene TRBD1, 5 bases. Germline V gives CDR1 SGHAT, CDR2 FQNNGV. Between the trimmed V and J ends, which lost 7 bases and 4 bases, there was a span of 13 bases. This CDR3 has 14 amino acids.

This chain connects TRBV3-1 (or the pseudogene TRBV3-2) to TRBJ1-4, with 7 bases aligning to TRBD1. Trimming took 2 bases from V and 0 from J; bases not matched to a gene: 3. The CDR3 runs 16 residues. CDR1 and CDR2 from the germline V gene are LGHDT and YNNKEL (reference sequence). In nucleotides, the CDR3 is TGTGCCAGCAGCCAACAGGGGGGCTCAACTAATGAAAAACTGTTTTTT. This codes for CASSQQGGSTNEKLFF.

The chain is built from TRBV10-3 and TRBJ2-2; 10 bases are shared with TRBD1. This CDR3 has 15 residues. Germline CDR1 and CDR2: ENHRY and SYGVKD. Trimming took 5 bases from V and 3 from J; bases not matched to a gene: 3. The CDR3 bases are TGTGCCATCAGTCTGACAGGGGGCGACACCGGGGAGCTGTTTTTT. This sequence encodes CAISLTGGDTGELFF.

The chain recombines TRBV19 with TRBJ2-4, with a tentative D call TRBD2 (5 bases). This CDR3 has 14 residues. Germline values: CDR1 LNHDA, CDR2 SQIVND (reference sequence). Between the trimmed V and J ends, which lost 5 bases and 2 bases, there was a span of 10 bases. The CDR3 region is CASSSGSPKNIQYF. DNA of the CDR3: TGTGCCAGTAGTTCGGGGAGCCCCAAAAACATTCAGTACTTC.